These T cell receptor beta chains were read from a single sample in a study of blood T cell repertoires in COVID-19. This table comes from immunoSEQ multiplex PCR, and its TCRdb copy is limited to in-frame clones, with some not included. This sample carries about 140,000 clones, 84% of them seen once, and the ten largest clones take 3% to 3.5%. Specimen: PBMCs or T cells enriched from blood (not recorded which). The origin of the receptors is a woman between 45 and 65 years old with acute COVID-19. Each CDR3 is given with its conserved first and last residue. The order of the fields is CDR3 protein, CDR3 DNA, V gene, CDR3 length, D gene, clone size, J gene. D genes are given only for firm matches. Size tells how often a clone was seen (once, few, many) or the class of an expanded clone, and some rows leave it out.

CDR3 protein: CASSFVSNNEQFF
CDR3 DNA: TGTGCCAGCAGCTTTGTGTCTAACAATGAGCAGTTCTTC
V gene: TRBV11-3
CDR3 length: 13
D gene: -
clone size: -
J gene: TRBJ2-1

CDR3 protein: CASSLAPRPSYEQYF
CDR3 DNA: TGTGCCAGCAGCTTAGCACCCAGGCCATCCTACGAGCAGTACTTC
V gene: TRBV7-8
CDR3 length: 15
D gene: -
clone size: -
J gene: TRBJ2-7

CDR3 protein: CASSSGQGYYEQYF
CDR3 DNA: TGTGCCAGCAGTTCCGGGCAGGGCTACTACGAGCAGTACTTC
V gene: TRBV7-6
CDR3 length: 14
D gene: -
clone size: -
J gene: TRBJ2-7

CDR3 protein: CATSEHTGGEDQPQHF
CDR3 DNA: TGTGCCACCAGTGAACATACAGGGGGCGAGGATCAGCCCCAGCATTTT
V gene: TRBV24-1
CDR3 length: 16
D gene: TRBD1
clone size: few
J gene: TRBJ1-5

CDR3 protein: CASSPLAGVGEQYF
CDR3 DNA: TGTGCCAGCAGTCCCTTAGCGGGAGTCGGTGAGCAGTACTTC
V gene: TRBV27
CDR3 length: 14
D gene: TRBD2
clone size: -
J gene: TRBJ2-7

CDR3 protein: CASSFDREQGYTF
CDR3 DNA: TGTGCCAGCAGCTTTGACAGGGAGCAGGGCTACACCTTC
V gene: TRBV7-2
CDR3 length: 13
D gene: TRBD1
clone size: -
J gene: TRBJ1-2

CDR3 protein: CATSPGQGAPNYGYTF
CDR3 DNA: TGTGCCACCTCCCCGGGACAGGGTGCCCCCAACTATGGCTACACCTTC
V gene: TRBV24-1
CDR3 length: 16
D gene: TRBD1
clone size: -
J gene: TRBJ1-2

CDR3 protein: CASSYSGTGLTGYTF
CDR3 DNA: TGTGCCAGCAGTTACTCGGGGACAGGGCTTACGGGCTACACCTTC
V gene: TRBV6-2/TRBV6-3
CDR3 length: 15
D gene: TRBD1
clone size: -
J gene: TRBJ1-2

CDR3 protein: CASRFGTANGYTF
CDR3 DNA: TGTGCCAGCAGATTTGGGACAGCCAATGGCTACACCTTC
V gene: TRBV5-5
CDR3 length: 13
D gene: TRBD1
clone size: once
J gene: TRBJ1-2

CDR3 protein: CASSLARGAGPQHF
CDR3 DNA: TGTGCCAGCAGCTTGGCTCGGGGGGCAGGGCCCCAGCATTTT
V gene: TRBV5-6
CDR3 length: 14
D gene: -
clone size: few
J gene: TRBJ1-5

CDR3 protein: CASSNTANRAGGYEQFF
CDR3 DNA: TGTGCCAGCTCAAACACGGCGAACAGGGCAGGGGGATATGAGCAGTTCTTC
V gene: TRBV18
CDR3 length: 17
D gene: TRBD1
clone size: -
J gene: TRBJ2-1

CDR3 protein: CASSPRQALSSYNEQFF
CDR3 DNA: TGTGCCAGCAGCCCCAGACAGGCCCTCAGCTCCTACAATGAGCAGTTCTTC
V gene: TRBV11-3
CDR3 length: 17
D gene: -
clone size: once
J gene: TRBJ2-1

CDR3 protein: CASSRGQGGYTF
CDR3 DNA: TGTGCCAGCAGCAGAGGACAGGGGGGCTACACCTTC
V gene: TRBV12-3/TRBV12-4
CDR3 length: 12
D gene: TRBD1
clone size: -
J gene: TRBJ1-2

CDR3 protein: CASSQTGFTNEKLFF
CDR3 DNA: TGTGCCAGTAGTCAAACAGGGTTCACTAATGAAAAACTGTTTTTT
V gene: TRBV19
CDR3 length: 15
D gene: -
clone size: once
J gene: TRBJ1-4

CDR3 protein: CAWGTSGGISYEQYF
CDR3 DNA: TGTGCCTGGGGAACTAGCGGGGGTATTTCCTACGAGCAGTACTTC
V gene: TRBV30
CDR3 length: 15
D gene: TRBD2
clone size: few
J gene: TRBJ2-7